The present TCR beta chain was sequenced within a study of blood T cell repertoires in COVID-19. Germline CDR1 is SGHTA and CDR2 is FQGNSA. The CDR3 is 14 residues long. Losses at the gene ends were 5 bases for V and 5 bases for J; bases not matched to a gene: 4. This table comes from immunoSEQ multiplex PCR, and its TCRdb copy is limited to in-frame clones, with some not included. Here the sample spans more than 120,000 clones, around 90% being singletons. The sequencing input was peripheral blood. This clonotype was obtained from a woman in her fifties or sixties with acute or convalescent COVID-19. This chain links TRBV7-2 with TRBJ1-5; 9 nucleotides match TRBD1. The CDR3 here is CASSPRQGDQPQHF. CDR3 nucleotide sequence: TGTGCCAGCAGCCCTAGACAGGGGGATCAGCCCCAGCATTTT.